Listed below are T cell receptor beta chains from one sample, sequenced in a study of blood T cell repertoires in COVID-19. This table comes from immunoSEQ multiplex PCR, and its TCRdb copy is limited to in-frame clones, with some not included. Of roughly 250,000 clones listed, roughly four fifths are singletons. The sample consisted of peripheral blood. The receptors were gathered from a woman aged 45-65 years with acute or convalescent COVID-19. CDR3s include the opening cysteine and the closing phenylalanine or tryptophan. A D gene is named only where the DNA matches it firmly. Size tells how often a clone was seen (once, few, many) or the class of an expanded clone, and some rows leave it out.

>TRBV30|TRBJ1-5|.|.
CACTGIGNQPQHF
TGTGCCTGTACAGGGATCGGCAATCAGCCCCAGCATTTT
>TRBV3-1/TRBV3-2|TRBJ2-7|TRBD2|.
CASSQVASGQYEQYF
TGTGCCAGCAGCCAGGTAGCTAGCGGTCAATACGAGCAGTACTTC
>TRBV5-6|TRBJ1-2|.|.
CASSGMAGDPYGYTF
TGTGCCAGCAGCGGCATGGCAGGGGACCCGTATGGCTACACCTTC
>TRBV19|TRBJ1-1|.|.
CATRRWTEAFF
TGTGCCACCCGGAGGTGGACTGAAGCTTTCTTT
>TRBV25-1|TRBJ2-1|.|.
CASSESGGQEYNEQFF
TGTGCCAGCAGTGAATCGGGGGGCCAAGAATACAATGAGCAGTTCTTC
>TRBV28|TRBJ1-1|TRBD1|.
CASRQRTGTNTEAFF
TGTGCCAGCAGACAGAGGACAGGGACGAACACTGAAGCTTTCTTT
>TRBV5-1|TRBJ2-7|TRBD1|few
CASSAGGEQYF
TGCGCCAGCAGCGCAGGGGGCGAGCAGTACTTC
>TRBV11-3|TRBJ2-2|.|.
CASSLQGVTGELFF
TGTGCCAGCAGCCTACAGGGTGTTACCGGGGAGCTGTTTTTT
>TRBV28|TRBJ1-4|TRBD1|.
CASSLRTGAGGEKLFF
TGTGCCAGCAGTTTGCGGACAGGGGCCGGTGGTGAAAAACTGTTTTTT
>TRBV10-3|TRBJ2-5|.|.
CAISESTQETQYF
TGTGCCATCAGTGAGTCGACTCAGGAGACCCAGTACTTC
>TRBV28|TRBJ2-7|.|once
CASSLGTRYEQYF
TGTGCCAGCAGTTTAGGGACACGATACGAGCAGTACTTC
>TRBV9|TRBJ2-5|.|.
CASSVATGETQYF
TGTGCCAGCAGCGTAGCTACGGGGGAGACCCAGTACTTC
>TRBV9|TRBJ1-1|TRBD1|few
CASSVGDRMNTEAFF
TGTGCCAGCAGCGTAGGGGACAGAATGAACACTGAAGCTTTCTTT
>TRBV28|TRBJ2-7|.|.
CASKEGTAEQYF
TGTGCCAGCAAGGAAGGAACAGCCGAGCAGTACTTC
>TRBV28|TRBJ2-5|.|once
CATLGGGIGETQYF
TGTGCCACCCTAGGGGGGGGGATTGGGGAGACCCAGTACTTC
>TRBV3-1/TRBV3-2|TRBJ1-6|TRBD1|many
CASSQNRYQQGSGSPLHF
TGTGCCAGCAGCCAAAACCGGTACCAACAGGGGTCGGGCTCACCCCTCCACTTT
>TRBV28|TRBJ2-4|.|.
CASSRKNIQYF
TGTGCCAGCAGCCGGAAAAACATTCAGTACTTC
>TRBV19|TRBJ2-1|TRBD2|.
CASTLVGLAGPNEQFF
TGTGCCAGTACCCTAGTCGGACTAGCGGGACCCAATGAGCAGTTCTTC
>TRBV15|TRBJ1-5|.|.
CATSRVVLDRNQPQHF
TGTGCCACCAGCAGAGTAGTCTTGGACAGAAATCAGCCCCAGCATTTT
>TRBV14|TRBJ1-4|.|.
CASSQDGTREKLFF
TGTGCCAGCAGCCAAGACGGGACTCGGGAAAAACTGTTTTTT
>TRBV28|TRBJ1-5|TRBD1|.
CATKGQGRHQPQHF
TGTGCCACCAAGGGACAGGGTAGGCATCAGCCCCAGCATTTT
>TRBV6-2/TRBV6-3|TRBJ1-5|.|.
CASSLRQGSGIPQHF
TGTGCCAGCAGCCTTCGGCAGGGGAGTGGAATCCCCCAGCATTTT
>TRBV19|TRBJ1-6|TRBD1|.
CASSTPPGQQHSPLHF
TGTGCCAGTAGTACCCCTCCGGGACAGCAACATTCACCCCTCCACTTT
>TRBV6-4|TRBJ1-3|.|.
CASRSRVSGNTIYF
TGTGCCAGCAGATCGCGGGTCTCTGGAAACACCATATATTTT
>TRBV6-6|TRBJ1-5|.|.
CASSSTDQPQHF
TGTGCCAGCAGTTCTACGGATCAGCCCCAGCATTTT
>TRBV27|TRBJ2-7|.|.
CASSSIVYEQYF
TGTGCCAGCAGTTCTATAGTTTACGAGCAGTACTTC
>TRBV7-8|TRBJ2-1|TRBD2|.
CASSPIEYSGSEQFF
TGTGCCAGCAGTCCTATCGAGTATAGCGGGAGTGAGCAGTTCTTC
>TRBV6-2/TRBV6-3|TRBJ2-5|TRBD2|.
CASSVGLAGEETQYF
TGTGCCAGCAGTGTAGGACTAGCGGGGGAAGAGACCCAGTACTTC
>TRBV28|TRBJ2-7|.|.
CASSLLGSIDSYEQYF
TGTGCCAGCAGTTTGTTGGGCAGCATAGACTCCTACGAGCAGTACTTC
>TRBV6-5|TRBJ1-2|TRBD1|.
CASRRDRGRGYTF
TGTGCCAGCAGGCGGGACAGGGGAAGAGGCTACACCTTC
>TRBV7-8|TRBJ2-2|TRBD1|.
CASSLRDRGLGNTGELFF
TGTGCCAGCAGCCTGAGAGACAGGGGGCTAGGGAACACCGGGGAGCTGTTTTTT
>TRBV6-1|TRBJ2-1|TRBD2|.
CASSEGVPGLAGANEQFF
TGTGCCAGCAGTGAAGGGGTGCCGGGACTAGCGGGGGCCAATGAGCAGTTCTTC
>TRBV9|TRBJ1-2|.|.
CASSAAPGANYGYTF
TGTGCCAGCAGCGCCGCTCCAGGGGCCAACTATGGCTACACCTTC
>TRBV6-5|TRBJ1-2|TRBD1|.
CASSYSGQGDYGYTF
TGTGCCAGCAGTTACTCGGGACAGGGCGATTATGGCTACACCTTC
>TRBV6-6|TRBJ2-2|.|few
CASRSSGELFF
TGTGCCAGCAGGAGTTCAGGGGAGCTGTTTTTT
>TRBV27|TRBJ1-6|.|few
CASSFLLDTKYNSPLHF
TGTGCCAGCAGTTTCCTATTGGACACGAAATATAATTCACCCCTCCACTTT
>TRBV4-2|TRBJ1-3|.|few
CASSQSAGARNTIYF
TGTGCCAGCAGCCAATCCGCAGGGGCTCGAAACACCATATATTTT
>TRBV15|TRBJ2-3|TRBD2|few
CATSRASGGRTDTQYF
TGTGCCACCAGCAGAGCGAGCGGGGGACGCACAGATACGCAGTATTTT
>TRBV6-4|TRBJ2-5|TRBD2|once
CASSALAGAETQYF
TGTGCCAGCAGTGCTCTGGCGGGAGCAGAGACCCAGTACTTC
>TRBV15|TRBJ2-1|.|once
CATSRDRYNEQFF
TGTGCCACCAGCAGAGACAGATACAATGAGCAGTTCTTC
>TRBV27|TRBJ2-5|TRBD1|.
CASSYRGQGAWETQYF
TGTGCCAGCAGTTATAGAGGACAGGGGGCTTGGGAGACCCAGTACTTC
>TRBV18|TRBJ1-4|TRBD1|.
CASSQRTGTNEKLFF
TGTGCCAGCTCCCAGAGGACAGGAACTAATGAAAAACTGTTTTTT
>TRBV7-9|TRBJ2-1|TRBD2|once
CASSFPPTSGISSYNEQFF
TGTGCCAGCAGCTTCCCCCCGACTAGCGGGATCAGCTCCTACAATGAGCAGTTCTTC
>TRBV29-1|TRBJ2-1|.|.
CSGVIRGPDAYNEQFF
TGCAGCGGTGTTATCCGGGGTCCCGATGCCTACAATGAGCAGTTCTTC
>TRBV7-6|TRBJ1-2|TRBD1|.
CASSDGQGIYGYTF
TGTGCCAGCAGCGACGGACAGGGAATTTATGGCTACACCTTC
>TRBV3-1/TRBV3-2|TRBJ2-4|TRBD1|.
CASSPGTGRGAKNIQYF
TGTGCCAGCAGCCCCGGGACAGGGAGGGGGGCCAAAAACATTCAGTACTTC
>TRBV2|TRBJ1-5|.|.
CASGQGISNQPQHF
TGTGCCAGCGGCCAGGGGATTAGCAATCAGCCCCAGCATTTT
>TRBV2|TRBJ1-2|.|.
CASSEDGRTYGYTF
TGTGCCAGCAGTGAAGATGGGCGTACGTATGGCTACACCTTC
>TRBV30|TRBJ2-2|.|.
CAWSRQIGELFF
TGTGCCTGGAGCCGACAGATCGGGGAGCTGTTTTTT
>TRBV21-1|TRBJ2-3|.|.
CASRPRGAAELSSADTQYF
TGTGCCAGCAGACCACGGGGGGCCGCGGAGCTCAGCAGCGCAGATACGCAGTATTTT
>TRBV7-8|TRBJ1-5|TRBD1|.
CASSLGQGFSQPQHF
TGTGCCAGCAGCTTAGGACAGGGGTTCAGCCAGCCCCAGCATTTT
>TRBV7-2|TRBJ2-7|.|.
CASSTSYEQYF
TGTGCCAGCAGCACCAGCTACGAGCAGTACTTC
>TRBV7-9|TRBJ2-1|TRBD2|once
CASTREGGGYNEQFF
TGTGCCAGCACGCGGGAGGGTGGGGGCTACAATGAGCAGTTCTTC
>TRBV5-1|TRBJ2-5|TRBD1|.
CASSGTGDYQETQYF
TGCGCCAGCAGCGGGACAGGGGACTACCAAGAGACCCAGTACTTC
>TRBV10-3|TRBJ1-1|TRBD1|.
CAIRRTGGNTEAFF
TGTGCCATCAGGAGGACAGGGGGCAACACTGAAGCTTTCTTT